Presented here are 12 T cell receptor beta chains from one specimen sequenced in a study of CD8 T cells in ankylosing spondylitis. Via MiXCR, TCRdb re-called the 5' RACE reads, giving one row per CDR3 protein. The sample has about 52,000 distinct CDR3 sequences; about 7.8% are singletons. The source material was blood, either unsorted or a sorted T cell fraction (not recorded which). The receptor set was obtained from a female donor with ankylosing spondylitis or in good health (not recorded which).

This clonotype was detected ten times or more. The genes are TRBV12-3 or TRBV12-4 and TRBJ1-4, with D perhaps TRBD1 (6 bases). CDR3 length: 17 amino acids. The V gene lost 2 bases and the J gene lost 2 bases, with 15 bases spanning the gap. This CDR3 is CASSLWMGAGTNEKLFF. The CDR3 bases are TGTGCCAGCAGTTTATGGATGGGGGCAGGGACTAATGAAAAACTGTTTTTT.

This clonotype appeared many times. The CDR3: CASTLPGQNIQYF. The CDR3 nucleotides are TGTGCCAGCACCCTGCCGGGCCAAAACATTCAGTACTTC. The chain has TRBV6-1 and TRBJ2-4; D unresolved. This CDR3 spans 13 amino acids. Germline assignment: CDR1 MNHNS and CDR2 SASEGT. Trimming took 7 bases from V and 5 from J, leaving 12 bases between them.

This clonotype was seen a handful of times. This chain uses TRBV11-2 with TRBJ1-1, with D unresolved. Trimming took 3 bases from V and 4 from J, leaving 6 bases between them. Germline lookup yields CDR1 SGHAT and CDR2 FQNNGV. The CDR3 is made up of 12 amino acids. The CDR3 nucleotides are TGTGCCAGCAGCTTCTTGGTCACTGAAGCTTTCTTT. Protein product: CASSFLVTEAFF.

This clonotype was observed many times. The V and J genes are TRBV6-6 and TRBJ2-7, with 10 positions matching TRBD2. CDR1 and CDR2 (germline): MNHNY, SVGAGI (reference sequence). J was trimmed by 6 bases and V by 2 bases; bases with no gene match: 7. The CDR3 is 15 residues long. CDR3 nucleotide sequence: TGTGCCAGCAGTTACCCAGCGGGGGGGCCCGTCGAGCAGTACTTC. Protein: CASSYPAGGPVEQYF.

This clonotype was seen many times. V is TRBV15 and J is TRBJ1-4; D unresolved. This CDR3 region has 14 residues. Looked up from germline, CDR1 is LNHNV and CDR2 is YYDKDF (reference sequence). Deletions cut 0 bases from V and 5 bases from J, with 7 bases between. CDR3 sequence reads: CATSRDLLNEKLFF. The CDR3 coding sequence is TGTGCCACCAGCAGAGATCTCCTAAATGAAAAACTGTTTTTT.

In its sample, this clonotype was seen many times. This sequence joins TRBV5-1 and TRBJ2-5; D perhaps matches TRBD2 (5 bases). With 1 base removed from V and 5 bases from J, the gap between germline ends came to 9 bases. Germline CDR1 and CDR2: SGHRS and YFSETQ. CDR3 length: 13 residues. The DNA for the CDR3 is TGCGCCAGCAGCTTGACTAGTTTGGAGACCCAGTACTTC. It encodes CASSLTSLETQYF.

Many counts were recorded for this clonotype. The chain employs TRBV4-1 and TRBJ1-2, with 7 bases fitting TRBD1. Trimming removed 0 bases from V and 4 bases from J; junction bases left unmatched: 11. This CDR3 contains 17 residues. Germline V gene data show CDR1 as MGHRA and CDR2 as YSYEKL. The CDR3 nucleotides are TGCGCCAGCAGCCAAGACTCAACCCGGGACAGCTTCTATGGCTACACCTTC. It specifies CASSQDSTRDSFYGYTF.

This clonotype appeared many times. The rearrangement links TRBV7-3 to TRBJ1-2; D is possibly TRBD1 (5 bases). In germline, CDR1 is SGHTA, CDR2 FQGTGA. The CDR3 runs to 15 residues. V was pared by 5 bases and J by 2 bases, with 15 bases between. CDR3 nucleotide sequence: TGTGCCAGCAGCATCGACAGTTACAAAAACTATGGCTACACCTTC. Its translation: CASSIDSYKNYGYTF.

This clonotype has at least ten counts. The CDR3 loop reads CASRGTYNEQFF. Here the CDR3 DNA reads TGTGCCAGCCGGGGAACTTACAATGAGCAGTTCTTC. The chain recombines TRBV2 with TRBJ2-1; the D gene is possibly TRBD2 (5 bases). V dropped 8 bases and J dropped 4 bases, with 9 bases sitting between them. The CDR3 spans 12 residues. The germline CDR1 and CDR2 sequences are SNHLY and FYNNEI.

This clonotype was counted many times. This chain uses TRBV5-1 with TRBJ2-7; perhaps TRBD1 as D (5 bases). The V gene lost 0 bases and the J gene lost 5 bases, with 12 bases spanning the gap. CDR1 SGHRS and CDR2 YFSETQ come from the germline V gene. This CDR3 is 14 amino acids long. The CDR3 sequence is CASSLGQGGDEQYF. DNA of the CDR3: TGCGCCAGCAGCTTGGGCCAGGGCGGCGACGAGCAGTACTTC. The whole variable domain, filled in from reference TRBV5-1 and TRBJ2-7, reads KAGVTQTPRYLIKTRGQQVTLSCSPISGHRSVSWYQQTPGQGLQFLFEYFSETQRNKGNFPGRFSGRQFSNSRSEMNVSTLELGDSALYLCASSLGQGGDEQYFGPGTRLTVT.

J is TRBJ1-5 and V is TRBV30; no clear D. V was shortened by 0 bases and J by 9 bases, with 9 bases between the two germline ends. CDR3 length: 12 amino acids. Germline CDR1 and CDR2: GTSNPN and SVGIG (reference sequence). The CDR3 region has the DNA TGTGCCTGGAGTGTAGGTGGCCTGCCCCAGCATTTT. Translation: CAWSVGGLPQHF.

This clonotype was observed many times. The J gene is TRBJ1-5, the V gene TRBV20-1; D is possibly TRBD1 (5 bases). CDR1 is DFQATT, CDR2 SNEGSKA, per germline (reference sequence). V shed 7 bases and J shed 4 bases, with 14 bases lying between them. The CDR3 has 13 amino acids. CDR3 bases: TGCAGTGGAGGGCAGGGAGAGAATCAGCCCCAGCATTTT. Translation gives CSGGQGENQPQHF.